Below, 7 T cell receptor beta chains from the same sample are listed, as sequenced in a study of T cell repertoires in cytomegalovirus infection. The antigens of these receptors remain unknown. TCRdb ran MiXCR on the reads and lists one entry per CDR3 protein. The sample has 310,000 or so distinct CDR3 sequences, 25% seen once. The sample consisted of cultured PBMCs, taken from culture after CMV antigen stimulation. The receptors derive from a human donor in good health (CMV status not recorded). Some clones in this sample may be carry-over from other donors' samples.

This sequence joins TRBV7-3 and TRBJ2-7; 8 bases map to TRBD2. Germline assignment: CDR1 SGHTA and CDR2 FQGTGA. V was pared by 5 bases and J by 6 bases, with 6 bases of the junction left unmatched. The CDR3 extends over 13 amino acids. CDR3 bases: TGTGCCAGCAGCCCGGGACTAGTCACCGAGCAGTACTTC. Its translation is CASSPGLVTEQYF.

CDR3 in DNA: TGTGCCAGCAGCCAGGACCCCTTCACGCCCTACGAGCAGTACTTC. Translated: CASSQDPFTPYEQYF. The rearrangement uses TRBV6-2 or TRBV6-3 and TRBJ2-7; D ambiguous. The CDR3 has 15 residues. Germline V CDR1 and CDR2: MNHEY, SVGEGT. Between the trimmed V and J ends, which lost 6 bases and 2 bases, there was a span of 17 bases.

This clonotype was observed a handful of times. The J gene is TRBJ2-1, the V gene TRBV20-1; TRBD2 is a possible D gene (6 bases). Germline CDR1 reads DFQATT; CDR2 reads SNEGSKA (reference sequence). The CDR3 is 15 amino acids. Trimming stripped 3 bases from V and 6 bases from J, with 18 bases between. The CDR3 DNA reads as TGCAGTGCTAGCCGCCGTTCGGGAGTTGGCAATGAGCAGTTCTTC. Protein product: CSASRRSGVGNEQFF.

This clonotype was seen a few times. The V gene is TRBV28, the J gene TRBJ1-2; D is possibly TRBD1 (5 bases). The CDR3 has 12 amino acids. CDR1 MDHEN and CDR2 SYDVKM come from the germline V gene. V lost 3 bases and J 6 bases, leaving 8 bases between the germline ends. The CDR3 loop is CASSLGEHGYTF. CDR3 DNA sequence: TGTGCCAGCAGTTTGGGGGAACATGGCTACACCTTC.

This clonotype was observed at least ten times. The chain recombines TRBV7-2 with TRBJ2-5; 14 positions agree with TRBD2. The CDR3 runs 16 residues. Per the germline V gene, CDR1 is SGHTA and CDR2 is FQGNSA. J was trimmed by 5 bases and V by 6 bases; bases with no gene match: 8. CDR3 amino acids: CASSFGLAGGGETQYF. The CDR3 DNA reads TGTGCCAGCAGTTTCGGACTAGCGGGAGGTGGCGAGACCCAGTACTTC.

There are a few counts of this clonotype. The V gene is TRBV6-5, the J gene TRBJ2-3, with TRBD2 identical over 7 bases. Germline values: CDR1 MNHEY, CDR2 SVGAGI. V lost 6 bases to trimming and J lost 2 bases; unmatched junction nucleotides: 8. The CDR3 is 15 residues long. The CDR3 region is CASRASLAVTDTQYF. The CDR3 region has the DNA TGTGCCAGCAGGGCGAGTCTAGCGGTCACAGATACGCAGTATTTT.

The chain recombines TRBV5-6 with TRBJ2-4; tentative D call: TRBD1 (6 bases). V shed 3 bases and J shed 6 bases, with 13 bases lying between them. CDR3 size: 14 residues. CDR1 is SGHDT, CDR2 YYEEEE, per germline. CDR3 residues: CASSSTEGGNIQYF. CDR3 sequence (DNA): TGTGCCAGCAGCTCCACTGAAGGGGGAAACATTCAGTACTTC.